This entry lists 5 T cell receptor beta chains sequenced from one sample in a study of T cell repertoires in cytomegalovirus infection. TCRdb recomputed calls from the reads with MiXCR, one row per CDR3 protein. In the table there are roughly 300,000 distinct CDR3 sequences, more than 8% of which are singletons. What was sequenced was PBMCs. Source of these receptors: a human donor in good health (CMV status not recorded). Some clones in this sample may be carry-over from other donors' samples.

This clonotype was detected many times. This sequence joins TRBV5-6 and TRBJ1-1; 8 bases are shared with TRBD1. J gave up 5 bases and V 4 bases, and 16 bases lay outside the gene matches. Germline CDR1 SGHDT, CDR2 YYEEEE. CDR3 length equals 17 residues. The CDR3 DNA follows: TGTGCCAGCAGCCCGTTCTCCGGACAGGGTGTAAGGACTGAAGCTTTCTTT. Translating it yields CASSPFSGQGVRTEAFF.

This CDR3 is CATSRDEGTYGYTF. DNA for the CDR3: TGTGCCACCAGCAGAGATGAAGGTACCTATGGCTACACCTTC. The chain joins TRBV15 to TRBJ1-2; D is undetermined. CDR1 and CDR2 (germline): LNHNV, YYDKDF (reference sequence). This CDR3 contains 14 residues. Trimming removed 0 bases from V and 4 bases from J, with 9 bases in between.

This clonotype has at least ten counts. V gene TRBV4-3 combines with J gene TRBJ1-2, with a possible D match to TRBD1 (5 bases). The ends were cut back, 3 bases at V and 0 bases at J, with 14 bases in the middle. Per the germline V gene, CDR1 is LGHNA and CDR2 is YSLEER. The CDR3 is made up of 16 amino acids. The CDR3 DNA is TGCGCCAGCAGCCATGGACAAGCCATTGCTAACTATGGCTACACCTTC. Encoded protein: CASSHGQAIANYGYTF.

The rearrangement links TRBV19 to TRBJ2-3, with D possibly being TRBD2 (6 bases). V gave up 6 bases and J gave up 0 bases, with 13 bases separating them. The CDR3 runs 15 residues. CDR1 is LNHDA, CDR2 SQIVND, per germline (reference sequence). The CDR3 region has the DNA TGTGCCAGTAGGGGGGGTTCAGCGAGCACAGATACGCAGTATTTT. As protein: CASRGGSASTDTQYF.

In this sample, this clonotype turned up a few times. The rearrangement joins TRBV12-3 or TRBV12-4 to TRBJ2-5; 9 nucleotides line up with TRBD1. The CDR3 runs 15 residues. V gave up 1 base and J gave up 2 bases; unmatched junction bases: 2. The CDR3 nucleotides read TGTGCCAGCAGTTTAGGACAGGGGGTTCAAGAGACCCAGTACTTC. It encodes CASSLGQGVQETQYF.